This T cell receptor (beta chain) was sequenced for a study of response to subunit inactivated influenza vaccine. Each CDR3 protein is one row after TCRdb ran MiXCR on the RT-PCR reads. The sample includes some 540,000 distinct CDR3 sequences, roughly 25% of them seen just once. This clonotype showed up just a few times. V dropped 6 bases and J dropped 7; count of bases not matched to a gene: 9. The CDR3 has 15 amino acids. Germline CDR1 is SGHTA and CDR2 is FQGTGA. These data are also associated with another study on T cells expressing NK-cell markers. That paper notes: For TCR beta, cDNA was produced by 5'RACE template switching with UMIs. Sorted CD3+CD56-NKG2C+, CD3+CD56+NKG2C+ and CD3+CD56+NKG2C- T cells supplied the TCR beta repertoires. HCMV specificity of expanded NKG2C+ T cell clones remained unclear.

The sequencing here drew on CD4+ T cells sorted from PBMCs, taken 11 to 12 days after vaccination. The chain links TRBV7-3 to TRBJ1-2, with 12 nucleotides matching TRBD1. The TCR sequence derives from a man in his forties or fifties who received an inactivated influenza vaccine. The CDR3 here is CASRDPGQGALGYTF. The CDR3 coding sequence is TGTGCCAGCAGGGACCCGGGACAGGGGGCGCTTGGCTACACCTTC.